This record concerns one T cell receptor (beta chain) sequence. Produced via immunoSEQ multiplex PCR; TCRdb's table is partial and in-frame only. The table shows some 260,000 clones, with under 90% occurring only once. This sample was included in a study of blood T cell repertoires in COVID-19. On the study more broadly: There were acute and convalescent COVID-19 samples, and they came from the United States, Italy and Spain.

The cohort comprised adults aged about 18 to 90 years residing in about two dozen US areas. Clinical history as reported by participants underpinned cohort assignment. The CDR3 has 17 residues. The J segment lost 7 bases and the V segment lost 2 bases, leaving 15 bases of the junction unmatched. Germline CDR1 is SGDLS and CDR2 is YYNGEE. The J gene is TRBJ2-1, the V gene TRBV9; 7 bases fit TRBD1. The sequenced sample consisted of PBMCs or T cells enriched from blood (not recorded which). This TCR came from a young man with acute COVID-19. The CDR3 region is CASSVVQRTGGRNEQFF. CDR3 nucleotide sequence: TGTGCCAGCAGCGTCGTCCAGAGGACAGGTGGGAGAAATGAGCAGTTCTTC.